Sequencing of this TCR beta chain was carried out in a study of shared clonotypes between healthy human individuals. Here immunoSEQ multiplex PCR was the method, and the copy in TCRdb shows in-frame clones only, minus some. This sample has over 2 million clones; approximately 95% occur once, and the top ten carry roughly 1%. On this clone: Its antigen is still unknown.

The naive CD8 fraction comprised CD45RO-negative cells positively selected for CCR7 and excluded terminally differentiated effector memory CD45RA+ cells. Germline CDR1 is KGHSH and CDR2 is LQKENI. The CDR3 length is 16 residues. Deletions cut 0 bases from V and 8 bases from J, with 19 bases between. Study-wide points: Among donors, clonotype sharing was expected to be affected by sequencing depth.

This TCR derives from a man younger than 30 in good health. The sequencing input was naive CD8+ T cells sorted from blood. V is TRBV18 and J is TRBJ1-2, with D unclear. CDR3 nucleotides: TGTGCCAGCTCACCACCGTTGGGGTCCGGTCCACTGGGCTACACCTTC. Protein: CASSPPLGSGPLGYTF.